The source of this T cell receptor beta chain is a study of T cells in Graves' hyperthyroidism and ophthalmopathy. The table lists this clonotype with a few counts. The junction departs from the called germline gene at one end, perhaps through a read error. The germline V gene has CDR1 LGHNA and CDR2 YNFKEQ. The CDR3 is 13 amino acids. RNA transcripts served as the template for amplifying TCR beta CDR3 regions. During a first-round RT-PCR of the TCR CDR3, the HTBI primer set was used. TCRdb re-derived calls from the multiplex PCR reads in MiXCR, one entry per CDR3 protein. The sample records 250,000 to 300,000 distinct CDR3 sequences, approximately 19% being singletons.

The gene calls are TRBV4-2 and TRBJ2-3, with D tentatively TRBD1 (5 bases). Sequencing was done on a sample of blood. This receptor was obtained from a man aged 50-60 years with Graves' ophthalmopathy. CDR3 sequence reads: CASSQSDTGTQYF. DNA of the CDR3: TGTGCCAGCAGCCAAAGCGATACAGGTACGCAGTATTTT.